This T cell receptor (beta chain) was captured by sequencing in a study of beta chain features in type 1 diabetes. General study points: Relative to healthy donors, patients appeared to have naive, central memory and Treg TCRB repertoires that were more similar. There was a possibility that cDNA sequencing over-represented cells with high TCR expression. In all four CD4+ subsets, TCRB CDR3 length was significantly, moderately reduced in type 1 diabetes.

All of the isolated RNA was reverse transcribed, so expressed TCRB transcripts were sequenced. Reads from naive, central memory and regulatory T cell samples averaged around 4 million. The assay was immunoSEQ multiplex PCR, and TCRdb's table has in-frame clones only and misses some. Of about 660,000 clones listed, over 12% were seen once; the top ten hold just under 0.04%. As concerns this clone: Its antigen is not known.

Sequenced material: naive CD4+ T cells from blood. This clonotype was sampled from a man younger than 30 with type 1 diabetes.

CDR3: CAWSSGDSYGYTF. As DNA, the CDR3 is TGTGCCTGGAGTTCAGGGGATAGCTATGGCTACACCTTC. The V gene is TRBV30, the J gene TRBJ1-2; perhaps TRBD1 as D (6 bases). The CDR3 extends over 13 amino acids. V was trimmed by 2 bases and J by 4 bases, leaving 11 bases between them. The germline CDR1 and CDR2 sequences are GTSNPN and SVGIG (reference sequence).